Listed below are T cell receptor beta chains from one sample, sequenced in a study of shared clonotypes between healthy human individuals. Produced via immunoSEQ multiplex PCR; TCRdb's table is partial and in-frame only. Of approximately 1.4 million clones in the sample, under 99% were seen once. Input material: naive CD4+ T cells sorted from blood. These receptors were taken from a man aged 25 to 45 in good health. CDR3s include the opening cysteine and the closing phenylalanine or tryptophan.

j_gene | len | v_gene | CDR3aa
TRBJ2-5 | 14 | TRBV28 | CASSFRQGIETQYF
TRBJ2-7 | 14 | TRBV5-6 | CASSVLTGAYEQYF
TRBJ2-1 | 19 | TRBV18 | CASSPGLGTLRSSYNEQFF
TRBJ2-7 | 12 | TRBV27 | CASRQDSYEQYF
TRBJ2-7 | 18 | TRBV28 | CASSPSPGLADQNYEQYF
TRBJ2-1 | 16 | TRBV7-3 | CASSPERGSSYNEQFF
TRBJ1-5 | 15 | TRBV6-1 | CASSEQPTGNQPQHF
TRBJ2-6 | 13 | TRBV9 | CASSVQGANVLTF
TRBJ1-2 | 12 | TRBV9 | CASSVGKYGYTF
TRBJ2-3 | 17 | TRBV5-3 | CARSSETEHSSTDTQYF
TRBJ2-5 | 14 | TRBV5-5 | CASRTRGSQETQYF
TRBJ2-3 | 15 | TRBV11-3 | CASSPRGQSTDTQYF
TRBJ1-1 | 14 | TRBV6-1 | CASSWDPMNTEAFF
TRBJ2-5 | 15 | TRBV5-6 | CASSFPGQGQETQYF
TRBJ2-2 | 14 | TRBV15 | CATSRDVRTGELFF
TRBJ1-2 | 14 | TRBV30 | CAWSRGGSNYGYTF
TRBJ1-4 | 16 | TRBV10-3 | CAISESTGAINEKLFF
TRBJ2-7 | 14 | TRBV29-1 | CSVGGAGGPYEQYF
TRBJ1-1 | 14 | TRBV7-6 | CASSNRNRITEAFF
TRBJ2-7 | 15 | TRBV6-1 | CASSESPTASYEQYF
TRBJ2-5 | 14 | TRBV28 | CASRGPGGQETQYF
TRBJ2-7 | 15 | TRBV27 | CASSLRGRERYEQYF
TRBJ2-2 | 15 | TRBV29-1 | CSVRTSGTNTGELFF
TRBJ2-7 | 15 | TRBV7-9 | CASSPPSGGGSEQYF